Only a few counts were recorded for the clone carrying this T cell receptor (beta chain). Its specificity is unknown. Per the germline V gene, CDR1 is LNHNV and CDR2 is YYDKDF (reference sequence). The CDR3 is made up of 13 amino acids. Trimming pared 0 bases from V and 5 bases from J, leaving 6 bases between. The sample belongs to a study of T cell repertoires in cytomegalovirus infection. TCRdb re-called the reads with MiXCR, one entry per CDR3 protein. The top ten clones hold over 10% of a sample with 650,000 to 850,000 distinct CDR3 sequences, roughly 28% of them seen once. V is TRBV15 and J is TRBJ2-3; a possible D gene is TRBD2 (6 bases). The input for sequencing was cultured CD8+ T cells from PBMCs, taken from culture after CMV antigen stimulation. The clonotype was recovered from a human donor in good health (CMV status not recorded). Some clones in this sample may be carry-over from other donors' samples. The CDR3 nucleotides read TGTGCCACCAGCAGAGAGGGAGGAGATACGCAGTATTTT. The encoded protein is CATSREGGDTQYF.